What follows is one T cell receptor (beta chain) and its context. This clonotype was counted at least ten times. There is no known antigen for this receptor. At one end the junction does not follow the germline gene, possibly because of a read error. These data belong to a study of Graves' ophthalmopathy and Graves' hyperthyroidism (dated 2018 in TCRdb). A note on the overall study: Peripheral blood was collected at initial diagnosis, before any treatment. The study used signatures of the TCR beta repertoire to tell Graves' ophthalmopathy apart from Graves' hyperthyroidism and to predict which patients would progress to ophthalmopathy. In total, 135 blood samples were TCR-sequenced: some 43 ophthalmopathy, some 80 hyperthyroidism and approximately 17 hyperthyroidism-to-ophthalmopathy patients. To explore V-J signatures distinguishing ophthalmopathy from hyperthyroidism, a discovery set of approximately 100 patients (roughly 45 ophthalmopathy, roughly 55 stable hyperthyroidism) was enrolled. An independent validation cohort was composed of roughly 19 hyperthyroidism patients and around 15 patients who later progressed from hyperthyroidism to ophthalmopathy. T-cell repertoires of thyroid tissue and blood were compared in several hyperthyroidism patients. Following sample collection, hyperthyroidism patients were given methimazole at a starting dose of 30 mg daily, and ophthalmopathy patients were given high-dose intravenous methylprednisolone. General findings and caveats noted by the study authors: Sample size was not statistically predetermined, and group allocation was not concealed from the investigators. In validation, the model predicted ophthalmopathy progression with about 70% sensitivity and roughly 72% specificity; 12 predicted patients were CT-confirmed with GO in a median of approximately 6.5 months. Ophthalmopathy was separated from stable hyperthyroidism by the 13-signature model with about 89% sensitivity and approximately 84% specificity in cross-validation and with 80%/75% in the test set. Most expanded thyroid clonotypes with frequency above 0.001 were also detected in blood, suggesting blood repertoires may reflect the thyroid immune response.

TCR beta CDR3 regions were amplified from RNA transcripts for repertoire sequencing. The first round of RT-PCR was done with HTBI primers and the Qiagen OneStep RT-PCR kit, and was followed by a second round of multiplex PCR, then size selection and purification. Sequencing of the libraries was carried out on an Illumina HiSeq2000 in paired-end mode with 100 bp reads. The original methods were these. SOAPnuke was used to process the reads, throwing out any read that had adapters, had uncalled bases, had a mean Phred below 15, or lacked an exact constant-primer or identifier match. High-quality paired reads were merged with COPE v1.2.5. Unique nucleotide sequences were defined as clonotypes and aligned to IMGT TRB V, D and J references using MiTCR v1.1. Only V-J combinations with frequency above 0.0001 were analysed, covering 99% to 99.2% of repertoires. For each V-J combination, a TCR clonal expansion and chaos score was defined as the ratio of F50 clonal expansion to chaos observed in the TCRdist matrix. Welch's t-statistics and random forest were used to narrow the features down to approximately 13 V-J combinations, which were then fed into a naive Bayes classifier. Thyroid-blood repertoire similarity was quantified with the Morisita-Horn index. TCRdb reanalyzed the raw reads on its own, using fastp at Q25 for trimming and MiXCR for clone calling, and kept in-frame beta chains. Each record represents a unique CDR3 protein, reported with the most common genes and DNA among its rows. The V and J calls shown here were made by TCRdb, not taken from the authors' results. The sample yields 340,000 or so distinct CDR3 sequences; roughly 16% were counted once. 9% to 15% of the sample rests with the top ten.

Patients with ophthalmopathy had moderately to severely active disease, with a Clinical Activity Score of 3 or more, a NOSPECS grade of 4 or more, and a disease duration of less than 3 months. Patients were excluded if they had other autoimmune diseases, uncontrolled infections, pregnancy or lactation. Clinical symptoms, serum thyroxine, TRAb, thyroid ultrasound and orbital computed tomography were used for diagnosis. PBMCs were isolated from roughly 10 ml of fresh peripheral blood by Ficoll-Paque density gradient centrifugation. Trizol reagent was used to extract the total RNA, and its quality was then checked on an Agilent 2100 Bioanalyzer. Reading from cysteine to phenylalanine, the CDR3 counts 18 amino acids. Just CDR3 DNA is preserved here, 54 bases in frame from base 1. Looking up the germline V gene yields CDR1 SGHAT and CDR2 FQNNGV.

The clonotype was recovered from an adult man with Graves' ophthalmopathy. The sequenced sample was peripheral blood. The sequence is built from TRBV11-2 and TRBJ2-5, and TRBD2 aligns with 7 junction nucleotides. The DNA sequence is TGTGCCAGCAGCTTATATCGCTTTGAGGCCGGGATGCGGGAGACCCAGCACTTC. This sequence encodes CASSLYRFEAGMRETQHF.